This entry concerns a single T cell receptor (beta chain). Its cognate antigen is unknown. This specimen belongs to a study of CD8+ T cells in alopecia areata. The overall study: Using the percentage of affected scalp area, treated patients' severity was scored. Study-level findings and limits: Higher clonality was seen in lesional scalp than in normal scalp, especially in alopecia totalis/universalis. With patients, TCR sharing proved less clear than in mice, a difference possibly related to HLA.

CDR3 length equals 12 residues. The germline V gene has CDR1 SQVTM and CDR2 ANQGSEA. Trimming took off 4 bases at V and 6 bases at J, with 12 bases between the two ends. Reverse transcribed after extraction, RNA yielded cDNA as the sequencing template. The repertoire was sequenced with immunoSEQ multiplex PCR; TCRdb's copy has only in-frame clones and lacks some. This table holds over 100,000 clones, approximately 53% found once. Sample treatment: oral pan-JAK inhibitor, 5-10 mg twice daily. It was from alopecia areata patients that lesional scalp punch biopsies and peripheral blood were collected. J is TRBJ1-1 and V is TRBV29-1; D is possibly TRBD1 (5 bases). The sample in question was CD4+ T cells sorted from blood, obtained at week 4, from a patient treated with tofacitinib. The sequence came from a human donor with alopecia areata. CDR3 nucleotide sequence: TGCAGCGTTGGGAAAACAGGATCTGAAGCTTTCTTT. Its protein is CSVGKTGSEAFF.